This T cell receptor (beta chain) is drawn from a study of cytomegalovirus exposure and HLA in healthy donors. PCR involved 60 Vbeta and 13 Jbeta primers. Here immunoSEQ multiplex PCR was the method, and the copy in TCRdb shows in-frame clones only, minus some. The sample yields 95,000 to 100,000 clones, over 65% seen once. This clone was seen only a few times. Germline V CDR1 and CDR2: SGHVS, FQNEAQ. The CDR3 has 10 amino acids. Trimming removed 5 bases at V and 9 bases at J, with 5 bases between. The chain links TRBV7-8 to TRBJ2-1; D call uncertain. This sequence was found in a woman aged 55-70 years in good health and CMV-seronegative. The sequencing input was PBMCs. CDR3 sequence: CASSRVEQFF. CDR3 coding DNA: TGTGCCAGCAGCAGAGTTGAGCAGTTCTTC.